A selection of T cell receptor beta chains follows, all from one sample in a study of CD8 T cells in Susac syndrome. Each CDR3 protein gets one entry after TCRdb re-called the immunoSEQ multiplex PCR reads with MiXCR. The table shows about 130,000 distinct CDR3 sequences, with 90% to 95% occurring only once. The material sequenced was CD8+ T cells from PBMCs. All receptors derive from a human donor with Susac syndrome. Each CDR3 is given with its conserved first and last residue. D genes are given only for firm matches. Clone size is given for some rows only: seen once, a few or many times, or a class if the clone is expanded.

d_call,v_call,clone_size,j_call,cdr3_nt,cdr3_aa
TRBD2,TRBV6-2/TRBV6-3,NA,TRBJ2-1,TGTGCCAGCAGTTACCCGATTGGACTAGGCCAATCCTACAATGAGCAGTTCTTC,CASSYPIGLGQSYNEQFF
TRBD2,TRBV27,NA,TRBJ2-1,TGTGCCAGCAGTCGTAGCGGGTACAATGAGCAGTTCTTC,CASSRSGYNEQFF
NA,TRBV19,NA,TRBJ2-7,TGTGCCAGTAGTATGACCCTAGACTACTCCTACGAGCAGTACTTC,CASSMTLDYSYEQYF
NA,TRBV15,NA,TRBJ1-4,TGTGCCACCAGCAGAGGTGGGGGGCAGGGGAAAAAACTGTTTTTT,CATSRGGGQGKKLFF
NA,TRBV12-3/TRBV12-4,NA,TRBJ1-6,TGTGCCAGCAGCAAGGACAGCCTCTATTCACCCCTCCACTTT,CASSKDSLYSPLHF
TRBD1,TRBV5-6,once,TRBJ1-1,TGTGCCAGCAGCTGGGGGACAGGGTCCCGCACTGAAGCTTTCTTT,CASSWGTGSRTEAFF
NA,TRBV20-1,NA,TRBJ1-1,TGCAGTGCTAGAGATTCGGCGACCACTGAAGCTTTCTTT,CSARDSATTEAFF
NA,TRBV12-3/TRBV12-4,NA,TRBJ2-3,TGTGCCAGCACCGGTCGGGCAGATACGCAGTATTTT,CASTGRADTQYF
TRBD2,TRBV12-3/TRBV12-4,NA,TRBJ2-2,TGTGCCAGCAGCCCCGCGGGGGGAACCGGGGAGCTGTTTTTT,CASSPAGGTGELFF
NA,TRBV6-6,NA,TRBJ1-1,TGTGCCAGCAGCATGGAGGTGTTCGCTGAAGCTTTCTTT,CASSMEVFAEAFF
NA,TRBV20-1,NA,TRBJ2-7,TGCAGTGCTAGAGGGAGGCTGAGAATTTCCTACGAGCAGTACTTC,CSARGRLRISYEQYF
TRBD1,TRBV28,NA,TRBJ1-5,TGTGCCAGCAGTTTACCACGGACAGGGGGCCGCAATCAGCCCCAGCATTTT,CASSLPRTGGRNQPQHF
TRBD2,TRBV12-3/TRBV12-4,NA,TRBJ2-3,TGTGCCAGCAGCCACGAAGCGGGGGAAATCACAGATACGCAGTATTTT,CASSHEAGEITDTQYF
TRBD1,TRBV28,NA,TRBJ2-5,TGTGCCAGCAGCTCCCGGGACAGGGGGGAAGAGACCCAGTACTTC,CASSSRDRGEETQYF
NA,TRBV30,once,TRBJ2-5,TGTGCCTGGAGCTTGTGGGAGACCCAGTACTTC,CAWSLWETQYF
TRBD1,TRBV27,once,TRBJ1-5,TGTGCCAGCTGTCCAGGGGGCGCGGGTCAGCCCCAGCATTTT,CASCPGGAGQPQHF
NA,TRBV12-3/TRBV12-4,once,TRBJ2-6,TGTGCCAGCAGTTTAGCGCTCGGGGCGGGGGCCAACGTCCTGACTTTC,CASSLALGAGANVLTF
NA,TRBV13,NA,TRBJ1-1,TGTGCCAGCAGCGATCCGGGTGCACCGAACACTGAAGCTTTCTTT,CASSDPGAPNTEAFF
TRBD2,TRBV29-1,NA,TRBJ2-2,TGCAGCGTTGAAGGGGGGACTAGCGGGAGATATGACGGGGAGCTGTTTTTT,CSVEGGTSGRYDGELFF
NA,TRBV30,NA,TRBJ1-2,TGTGCCTGGAGTCCAGACTCCTACTCAACCTATGGCTACACCTTC,CAWSPDSYSTYGYTF
NA,TRBV30,once,TRBJ1-2,TGTGCCTGGAGTGTACCGGGACAAGGCTATGGCTACACCTTC,CAWSVPGQGYGYTF
TRBD2,TRBV5-6,NA,TRBJ2-5,TGTGCCAGCAGCTTGAGACTAGCGGGGAACCAAGAGACCCAGTACTTC,CASSLRLAGNQETQYF
NA,TRBV7-6,NA,TRBJ2-1,TGTGCCAGCAGCTCGCCCCTAGGTCCTGGCGGCAACAATGAGCAGTTCTTC,CASSSPLGPGGNNEQFF
TRBD1,TRBV4-1,NA,TRBJ2-7,TGCGCCAGCAGCCAAGATAACGCAGGGGGCCCCTACGAGCAGTACTTC,CASSQDNAGGPYEQYF
TRBD1,TRBV12-3/TRBV12-4,NA,TRBJ1-5,TGTGCCAGCAGTGATACAGGGGGCAGTCAGCCCCAGCATTTT,CASSDTGGSQPQHF
TRBD1,TRBV30,NA,TRBJ2-7,TGTGCCTGGTTACACCGGGACAGGGCCCCCTACGAGCAGTACTTC,CAWLHRDRAPYEQYF
NA,TRBV20-1,NA,TRBJ1-2,TGCAGTGCAGACCCGAGGATCGGTGCAGGGGGCTACACCTTC,CSADPRIGAGGYTF
TRBD1,TRBV27,NA,TRBJ1-3,TGTGCCAGCAGTTTCAGGGGGCCTGGAAACACCATATATTTT,CASSFRGPGNTIYF
NA,TRBV13,NA,TRBJ2-7,TGTGCCAGCAGCTTAGAGGGCGCGGAGGGGCAGGTGCAGTACTTC,CASSLEGAEGQVQYF
NA,TRBV30,NA,TRBJ1-4,TGTGCCTGGAGTGAAGATGAAAAACTGTTTTTT,CAWSEDEKLFF
TRBD2,TRBV6-1,NA,TRBJ2-1,TGTGCCAGCAGTGAACTAGCGGGAGGGCCGGGCTCCTACAATGAGCAGTTCTTC,CASSELAGGPGSYNEQFF
TRBD1,TRBV10-2,NA,TRBJ2-7,TGCGCCAGCAGTGAGGCCTCGACAGGGTATTACGAGCAGTACTTC,CASSEASTGYYEQYF
NA,TRBV7-9,NA,TRBJ2-2,TGTGCCAGCAGCTTAAGTCGATATGACACCGGGGAGCTGTTTTTT,CASSLSRYDTGELFF
NA,TRBV27,NA,TRBJ2-5,TGTGCCAGCAGTTCCGGGTTCTACACGCCCCCAGAGACCCAGTACTTC,CASSSGFYTPPETQYF
NA,TRBV30,once,TRBJ2-7,TGTGCCTGGACCACCATCGGGACAAGTTACGAGCAGTACTTC,CAWTTIGTSYEQYF
TRBD1,TRBV4-3,NA,TRBJ1-1,TGCGCCAGCAGCCAGGGACAGGGCGAAACTGAAGCTTTCTTT,CASSQGQGETEAFF
TRBD2,TRBV12-5,NA,TRBJ2-1,TGTGCTAGTGAGCGGGGCACCTACAATGAGCAGTTCTTC,CASERGTYNEQFF
NA,TRBV5-1,NA,TRBJ2-1,TGCGCCAGCAGCTTCGGACTAAACAACTCCTACAATGAGCAGTTCTTC,CASSFGLNNSYNEQFF
NA,TRBV5-6,NA,TRBJ2-3,TGTGCCACCAGCTTATCAGGGCCCGGCACAGATACGCAGTATTTT,CATSLSGPGTDTQYF
NA,TRBV25-1,NA,TRBJ2-3,TGTGCCAGCAGTGATCCTTCCACAGATACGCAGTATTTT,CASSDPSTDTQYF
NA,TRBV6-6,NA,TRBJ1-5,TGTGCCAGCAGTTACCCGGCGGGCCTCAATCAGCCCCAGCATTTT,CASSYPAGLNQPQHF